A single T cell receptor (beta chain) is shown here with its context. Using immunoSEQ multiplex PCR, the repertoire was profiled, and TCRdb retains in-frame clones only, with some absent. The data hold around 200,000 clones, with roughly 90% observed a single time. From germline, CDR1 is LGHDT and CDR2 YNNKEL (reference sequence). Trimming pared 2 bases from V and 7 bases from J, leaving 17 bases between. This CDR3 is built from 16 residues. This record belongs to a study of blood T cell repertoires in COVID-19. Participants' own reports of clinical history determined their cohort assignment. This clonotype was sampled from a woman younger than 45 who had been exposed to COVID-19. The chain links TRBV3-1 (or the pseudogene TRBV3-2) to TRBJ1-4; D possibly corresponds to TRBD1 (5 bases). The sample consisted of PBMCs or T cells enriched from blood (not recorded which). The CDR3 protein is CASSQPMGGVLEKLFF. Here the CDR3 DNA reads TGTGCCAGCAGCCAACCAATGGGGGGGGTTCTTGAAAAACTGTTTTTT.